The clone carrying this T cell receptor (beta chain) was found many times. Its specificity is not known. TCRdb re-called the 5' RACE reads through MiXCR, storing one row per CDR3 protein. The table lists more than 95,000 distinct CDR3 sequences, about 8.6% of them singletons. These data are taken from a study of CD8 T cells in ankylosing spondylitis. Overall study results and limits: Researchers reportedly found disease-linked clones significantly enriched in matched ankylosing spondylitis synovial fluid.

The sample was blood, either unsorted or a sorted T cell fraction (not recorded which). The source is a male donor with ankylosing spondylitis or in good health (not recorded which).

The CDR3 DNA sequence: TGTGCCAGCTCACCATACAGGATGGATTTGAACACTGAAGCTTTCTTT. It is translated as CASSPYRMDLNTEAFF. This chain links TRBV18 with TRBJ1-1, with D tentatively TRBD1 (5 bases). CDR1 is KGHSH, CDR2 LQKENI, per germline. Trimming took 2 bases from V and 0 from J, leaving 13 bases between them. The CDR3 contains 16 residues.